Below are 22 T cell receptor beta chains sequenced from a single sample in a study of human T cells and chemical hapten exposure. TCRdb re-called the RACE reads through MiXCR, storing one row per CDR3 protein. The sample shows fewer than 80,000 distinct CDR3 sequences, around 10% of them seen only once. Time point here: patch test 2, 6 weeks after DPC sensitization. Treatment given: therapeutic diphenylcyclopropenone sensitization with weekly scalp DPC. The sample here was whole blood, taken in connection with sensitization to the hapten diphenylcyclopropenone (DPC). The source of these receptors is a woman aged 45-65 years with alopecia areata. Some clones in this sample may be carry-over from other donors' samples.

The chain carries TRBV5-5 and TRBJ2-7; 8 bases match TRBD2. With V trimmed by 1 base and J by 1 base, 10 bases remained unmatched. The CDR3 is made up of 17 amino acids. The germline gives CDR1 SGHKS, CDR2 YYEKEE (reference sequence). CDR3 coding DNA: TGTGCCAGCAGCTTGTTGGCGGGAGGCCTCTCGTCCTACGAGCAGTACTTC. It translates to CASSLLAGGLSSYEQYF.

The V call is TRBV5-1, the J call TRBJ2-1; no clear D gene. V was clipped by 4 bases and J by 10 bases, with 15 bases between them. The V gene's germline CDR1 is SGHRS and CDR2 YFSETQ. The CDR3 has 13 amino acids. CDR3 in DNA: TGCGCCAGCAGCCAACTGGAGTCGGGCGAGCAGTTCTTC. It encodes CASSQLESGEQFF. The full variable domain, completed using reference TRBV5-1 and TRBJ2-1, is KAGVTQTPRYLIKTRGQQVTLSCSPISGHRSVSWYQQTPGQGLQFLFEYFSETQRNKGNFPGRFSGRQFSNSRSEMNVSTLELGDSALYLCASSQLESGEQFFGPGTRLTVL.

The chain links TRBV20-1 to TRBJ1-6, with 7 bases identical to TRBD1. The length of the CDR3 is 16 residues. Trimming at V came to 6 bases and at J to 0 bases, leaving 8 bases not matched to a gene. Germline assignment: CDR1 DFQATT and CDR2 SNEGSKA (reference sequence). CDR3 sequence (DNA): TGCAGTGCGGAAGAACAGGGGCACTCCTATAATTCACCCCTCCACTTT. The encoded protein is CSAEEQGHSYNSPLHF.

The V gene is TRBV7-9, the J gene TRBJ1-5; 11 positions agree with TRBD1. The V gene end was trimmed by 4 bases and the J gene end by 2 bases; junction bases not matched to a gene: 4. The CDR3 runs to 16 residues. Germline V CDR1 and CDR2: SEHNR, FQNEAQ (reference sequence). The CDR3 sequence: CASSSPGQGGNQPQHF. CDR3 sequence (DNA): TGTGCCAGCAGCTCTCCGGGACAGGGGGGCAATCAGCCCCAGCATTTT.

This clonotype was detected a few times. The CDR3 DNA sequence: TGCAGCGTTGAAGGCGAAGCGGGACCCTACGAGCAGTACTTC. The encoded protein is CSVEGEAGPYEQYF. The J gene is TRBJ2-7, the V gene TRBV29-1; 7 positions match TRBD2. CDR3 length: 14 residues. The V and J ends lost 1 base and 2 bases, in that order; junction bases with no gene match: 5. In germline, CDR1 is SQVTM, CDR2 ANQGSEA.

This clonotype has a handful of counts. The chain combines TRBV7-8 with TRBJ1-2; D gene ambiguous. Germline V CDR1 and CDR2: SGHVS, FQNEAQ. V was clipped by 1 base and J by 4 bases, with 10 bases between them. The CDR3 consists of 14 residues. CDR3 sequence reads: CASSLDLFVYGYTF. The CDR3 bases are TGTGCCAGCAGCTTAGACCTATTTGTCTATGGCTACACCTTC.

This clonotype was counted many times. The chain joins TRBV2 to TRBJ1-4; 8 positions agree with TRBD1. V lost 7 bases and J lost 7; bases outside the gene matches: 8. The CDR3 runs to 14 residues. Germline loops: CDR1 SNHLY, CDR2 FYNNEI. CDR3 sequence: CASNRGQASEKLFF. The DNA of the CDR3 is TGTGCCAGCAATAGGGGACAGGCGAGTGAAAAACTGTTTTTT.

There are many counts of this clonotype. The rearrangement uses TRBV6-1 and TRBJ1-1, with no clear D. The CDR3 has 13 amino acids. V lost 7 bases and J 6 bases, leaving 15 bases between the germline ends. Germline V gives CDR1 MNHNS, CDR2 SASEGT. CDR3: CASTLDRTAEAFF. Written as DNA, the CDR3 is TGTGCCAGCACCCTGGACCGTACGGCTGAAGCTTTCTTT.

This clonotype was observed many times. The CDR3 DNA reads TGTGCCAGCAGTAGGACAGGGGGTTCACCCCTCCACTTT. This codes for CASSRTGGSPLHF. The chain uses TRBV6-6 and TRBJ1-6; 10 bases match TRBD1. CDR3 size: 13 residues. Germline V gene sequence: CDR1 MNHNY, CDR2 SVGAGI (reference sequence). V was pared by 5 bases and J by 9 bases, with 1 base of the junction left unmatched.

This clonotype showed up just a few times. J is TRBJ2-2 and V is TRBV2; TRBD1 is a possible D gene (5 bases). Trimming took off 2 bases at V and 6 bases at J, with 7 bases between the two ends. The CDR3 runs 13 residues. Looked up from germline, CDR1 is SNHLY and CDR2 is FYNNEI. The CDR3, as DNA: TGTGCCAGCAGTGAAAGCAGGGCCGGGGAGCTGTTTTTT. Protein: CASSESRAGELFF.

This clonotype was detected many times. The chain uses TRBV20-1 and TRBJ2-7; D may be TRBD1 or TRBD2 (5 bases each). The length of the CDR3 is 12 residues. CDR1 is DFQATT, CDR2 SNEGSKA, per germline (reference sequence). The ends were cut back, 5 bases at V and 6 bases at J, with 14 bases in the middle. The CDR3 bases are TGCAGTGCTTCGGGACCGGAGGCCGAGCAGTACTTC. It codes for CSASGPEAEQYF.

In this sample, this clonotype turned up many times. The chain has TRBV29-1 and TRBJ1-2; D gene uncertain. Germline V gene data show CDR1 as SQVTM and CDR2 as ANQGSEA. This CDR3 comprises 12 residues. V gave up 4 bases and J gave up 0 bases, with 6 bases separating them. The DNA for the CDR3 is TGCAGCGTTGCACAGACTAACTATGGCTACACCTTC. Its protein is CSVAQTNYGYTF.

The genes are TRBV20-1 and TRBJ1-5; the match to TRBD1 covers 12 bases. CDR1 is DFQATT and CDR2 is SNEGSKA in the germline V gene (reference sequence). Germline trimming cut 4 bases from V and 3 bases from J; bases unmatched to any gene: 7. The CDR3 consists of 16 residues. CDR3 amino acids: CSATPGQGAYNQPQHF. The CDR3 coding sequence is TGCAGTGCTACTCCGGGACAGGGGGCGTACAATCAGCCCCAGCATTTT.

Only a few counts were recorded for this clonotype. The rearrangement joins TRBV6-5 to TRBJ2-5; no firm D call. CDR3 length: 15 amino acids. V was shortened by 0 bases and J by 1 base, with 9 bases between the two germline ends. Germline values: CDR1 MNHEY, CDR2 SVGAGI. The DNA for the CDR3 is TGTGCCAGCAGTTACTCCGTTTTGGGCCAAGAGACCCAGTACTTC. It codes for CASSYSVLGQETQYF.

This clonotype is medium-sized. J is TRBJ1-1 and V is TRBV7-9; D is ambiguous. Trimming cost V 6 bases and J 0 bases, with 2 bases left between them. The germline CDR1 and CDR2 sequences are SEHNR and FQNEAQ (reference sequence). CDR3 length equals 11 residues. This CDR3 reads CASSLNTEAFF. CDR3 DNA: TGTGCCAGCAGTTTGAACACTGAAGCTTTCTTT. Looking up the rest from reference TRBV7-9 and TRBJ1-1 gives the full variable domain: DTGVSQNPRHKITKRGQNVTFRCDPISEHNRLYWYRQTLGQGPEFLTYFQNEAQLEKSRLLSDRFSAERPKGSFSTLEIQRTEQGDSAMYLCASSLNTEAFFGQGTRLTVV.

In its sample, this clonotype was seen a few times. The rearrangement links TRBV28 to TRBJ2-2, with 7 bases aligning to TRBD2. This CDR3 is 17 amino acids long. The germline CDR1 and CDR2 sequences are MDHEN and SYDVKM. V dropped 7 bases and J dropped 1; count of bases not matched to a gene: 12. Here the CDR3 reads CASKPGWRGKNTGELFF. DNA for the CDR3: TGTGCCAGCAAGCCCGGGTGGCGGGGGAAGAACACCGGGGAGCTGTTTTTT.

This clonotype appeared a few times. The chain carries TRBV11-1 and TRBJ2-5, with D maybe TRBD2 (6 bases). There are 14 residues in the CDR3. CDR1 SGHAT and CDR2 FQDESV come from the germline V gene (reference sequence). Trimming pared 5 bases from V and 4 bases from J, leaving 14 bases between. As DNA, the CDR3 is TGTGCCAGCAGCCGGGACTGGATGCGAGAGACCCAGTACTTC. This codes for CASSRDWMRETQYF.

This clonotype has at least ten counts. V usage is TRBV29-1 and J usage is TRBJ1-4; no definite D call. V was shortened by 5 bases and J by 8 bases, with 15 bases between the two germline ends. Germline V gives CDR1 SQVTM, CDR2 ANQGSEA. This CDR3 has 13 amino acids. CDR3 DNA sequence: TGCAGCGTTCGGCCCTCGGGGAACGAAAAACTGTTTTTT. It encodes CSVRPSGNEKLFF. The variable domain in full, with the rest retrieved from reference TRBV29-1 and TRBJ1-4, is SAVISQKPSRDICQRGTSLTIQCQVDSQVTMMFWYRQQPGQSLTLIATANQGSEATYESGFVIDKFPISRPNLTFSTLTVSNMSPEDSSIYLCSVRPSGNEKLFFGSGTQLSVL.

This clonotype was recorded many times. This chain links TRBV3-1 with TRBJ2-1; D is uncertain. V was trimmed by 0 bases and J by 6 bases, leaving 9 bases between them. The CDR3 is 14 residues long. CDR1 LGHDT and CDR2 YNNKEL come from the germline V gene (reference sequence). This CDR3 reads CASSQDRSSNEQFF. CDR3 sequence (DNA): TGTGCCAGCAGCCAAGATCGAAGCTCCAATGAGCAGTTCTTC.

In this sample, this clonotype turned up a few times. The chain couples TRBV12-3 or TRBV12-4 to TRBJ1-2; TRBD1 aligns across 10 bases. J was trimmed by 10 bases and V by 5 bases; bases with no gene match: 7. This CDR3 spans 13 amino acids. CDR3 sequence (DNA): TGTGCCAGCAGTATGGGGACAGGGGAGGACTACACCTTC. Protein product: CASSMGTGEDYTF.

V and J are TRBV6-1 and TRBJ1-6; D remains unclear. The CDR3 is 14 residues long. Trimming stripped 4 bases from V and 8 bases from J, with 12 bases between. CDR1 and CDR2 from the germline V gene are MNHNS and SASEGT. This CDR3 is CASSAYSTDSPLHF. The CDR3 nucleotides are TGTGCCAGCAGTGCCTACAGTACGGATTCACCCCTCCACTTT.

This clonotype was picked up one time. This chain connects TRBV20-1 to TRBJ2-1, with D unclear. The CDR3 has 11 amino acids. Trimming took off 3 bases at V and 10 bases at J, with 10 bases between the two ends. Per the germline V gene, CDR1 is DFQATT and CDR2 is SNEGSKA (reference sequence). The CDR3 bases are TGCAGTGCTAGGAAGCCTTCCGAGCAGTTCTTC. Translated, it gives CSARKPSEQFF.